The TCR beta chain described here comes from a study of CD8 T cells in ankylosing spondylitis. In its sample, this clonotype was seen many times. Its specificity is unknown. V was clipped by 5 bases and J by 2 bases, with 10 bases between them. Germline V CDR1 and CDR2: SGHTA, FQGNSA. The CDR3 runs 13 residues. Overall study findings and caveats: Disease-associated clones were CD8+ and fairly uncommon in peripheral blood. Characteristic, it appeared, of ankylosing spondylitis blood was a TCR beta motif of about eight highly homologous variants. Disease-linked clones reportedly concentrated significantly in matched ankylosing spondylitis synovial fluid.

With molecular barcodes, quantitative 5'-RACE was used to make the TCR beta libraries. TCRdb reanalysed the 5' RACE reads using MiXCR and keeps one entry per CDR3 protein. This sample has about 160,000 distinct CDR3 sequences, with around a tenth found just once. The TCR was taken from a female donor with ankylosing spondylitis or in good health (not recorded which). Sequencing input: blood, either unsorted or a sorted T cell fraction (not recorded which). The rearrangement joins TRBV7-2 to TRBJ2-7; maybe TRBD2 (5 bases). DNA for the CDR3: TGTGCCAGCAGCCACGACGGGACCTACGAGCAGTACTTC. Protein product: CASSHDGTYEQYF.